Following are 9 T cell receptor beta chains from one sample sequenced in a study of a mutant IDH1 vaccine in newly diagnosed glioma. The method was immunoSEQ multiplex PCR; TCRdb's version includes in-frame clones alone and lacks a portion of them. The table lists 84,000 or so clones, roughly four fifths of them singletons, with 5% to 6.5% in the top ten. No antigen has been identified for these receptors. Stated time point: week 47, end of study. Vaccinated patients received 300 ug of mutant IDH1 20-mer peptide per dose, with topical imiquimod. The sample here was PBMCs, taken from a glioma patient whose treatment included an IDH1 peptide vaccine. The source of these receptors is a man aged 40-49 years with glioma.

This clone was picked up one time. This CDR3 is CASSLERGVWSTDTQYF. The CDR3, as DNA: TGTGCCAGCAGCTTGGAAAGAGGGGTTTGGAGCACAGATACGCAGTATTTT. The chain uses TRBV5-6 and TRBJ2-3; the D gene could be TRBD1 or TRBD2 (5 bases each). Germline V lookup: CDR1 SGHDT, CDR2 YYEEEE. The V and J ends lost 0 bases and 0 bases respectively, with 14 bases between them. This CDR3 has 17 residues.

This clone was picked up one time. The J gene is TRBJ2-7, the V gene TRBV5-7; tentative D call: TRBD1 (6 bases). TRBV5-7 belongs to the ORF category, with a function that is uncertain. The germline V and J ends were trimmed by 6 bases and 2 bases, with 15 bases remaining between them. CDR3 length: 14 amino acids. The DNA for the CDR3 is TGTGCCAGCAACTCCGGGCAGGGGACCTACGAGCAGTACTTC. This encodes CASNSGQGTYEQYF.

The gene calls are TRBV19 and TRBJ1-3; the match to TRBD1 covers 7 bases. After removal of 8 bases from V and 4 bases from J, the junction contained 8 bases not matched to a gene. The germline gives CDR1 LNHDA, CDR2 SQIVND (reference sequence). The CDR3 covers 14 residues. Written as DNA, the CDR3 is TGTGCCAGTGCAGGGGGATCCTCCGGAAACACCATATATTTT. Its protein product is CASAGGSSGNTIYF.

With respect to this clone: The junction shows a germline mismatch at one end, possibly a read error. The chain carries TRBV4-3 and TRBJ2-4; D possibly corresponds to TRBD1 (5 bases). Germline loops: CDR1 LGHNA, CDR2 YSLEER. The CDR3 covers 18 residues. CDR3 residues: CANSQDKAGNGAKNIQYF. The CDR3 DNA reads TGCGCCAACAGCCAAGATAAGGCAGGGAACGGAGCCAAAAACATTCAGTACTTC.

The V call is TRBV5-5, the J call TRBJ2-1; D assignment may be TRBD1 or TRBD2 (5 bases each). Germline assignment: CDR1 SGHKS and CDR2 YYEKEE (reference sequence). This CDR3 has 16 amino acids. With 2 bases removed from V and 0 bases from J, the gap between germline ends came to 12 bases. CDR3 sequence: CASSFYSGSSYNEQFF. CDR3 coding DNA: TGTGCCAGCAGCTTTTACTCAGGGAGCTCCTACAATGAGCAGTTCTTC.

The chain carries TRBV6-5 and TRBJ1-3; D gene unclear. V gave up 11 bases and J gave up 5 bases, with 22 bases separating them. The CDR3 length is 15 residues. Germline CDR1 is MNHEY and CDR2 is SVGAGI. The CDR3 loop reads CAGTLCPLPRNTIYF. The CDR3 coding sequence is TGTGCCGGCACACTGTGCCCGTTACCCAGAAACACCATATATTTT.

The chain combines TRBV7-3 with TRBJ1-1, with D possibly being TRBD1 (6 bases). Trimming took off 5 bases at V and 2 bases at J, with 9 bases between the two ends. The CDR3 covers 13 residues. Per the germline V gene, CDR1 is SGHTA and CDR2 is FQGTGA. In DNA, the CDR3 is TGTGCCAGCAGCCAACAGGGAAACACTGAAGCTTTCTTT. The encoded protein is CASSQQGNTEAFF.

This chain links TRBV6-5 with TRBJ2-5; D is possibly TRBD1 (5 bases). CDR3 length: 15 amino acids. Trimming left V 1 base short and J 0 bases short, with 9 bases between. The germline CDR1 and CDR2 sequences are MNHEY and SVGAGI. The CDR3 sequence: CASSYFDSDQETQYF. The CDR3 DNA sequence: TGTGCCAGCAGTTACTTCGACAGTGACCAAGAGACCCAGTACTTC.

This rearrangement joins TRBV18 to TRBJ1-4, with 8 bases aligning to TRBD1. This CDR3 spans 15 amino acids. With V trimmed by 3 bases and J by 9 bases, 9 bases remained unmatched. Germline assignment: CDR1 KGHSH and CDR2 LQKENI. The CDR3 DNA follows: TGTGCCAGCTCACCGGTGGCCGACAGGGGACAAAAACTGTTTTTT. The encoded protein is CASSPVADRGQKLFF.